The clone carrying this T cell receptor (beta chain) was found once. The antigen is unknown. The protocol was immunoSEQ multiplex PCR, while the TCRdb copy is restricted to in-frame clones and leaves out a portion. The table has 150,000 to 200,000 clones, approximately 95% seen once; the top ten hold about 3.9%. The data were taken from a study of T cell responses to AZD1222 COVID-19 vaccine. Study results and caveats: Sampling that yielded the repertoires occurred only after the peak T cell response.

This CDR3 region has 14 residues. V shed 6 bases and J shed 4 bases, with 15 bases lying between them. The germline CDR1 and CDR2 sequences are MNHNY and SVGAGI (reference sequence). This TCR was sampled from an adult in good health. The chain links TRBV6-6 to TRBJ2-5; D may match TRBD1 or TRBD2 (5 bases each). Sample: peripheral blood, taken on day 0 of AZD1222 vaccination. CDR3 sequence reads: CASRDAWGRETQYF. CDR3 DNA: TGTGCCAGCAGGGACGCCTGGGGACGAGAGACCCAGTACTTC.